This TCR beta chain was recorded in a study of T-cell memory formation after mild COVID-19. Using its own MiXCR run on the 5' RACE reads, TCRdb lists one record per CDR3 protein. The sample contains more than 400,000 distinct CDR3 sequences, 15% to 20% of which appear only once. This TCR derives from an adult woman who had mild COVID-19 (a few samples of this study predate the infection). Cell type and time point are not known. Specimen: PBMCs or a T cell subset sorted from them (not recorded which).

CDR3 loop: CASSYMVAGNYEQYF. Here the CDR3 DNA reads TGTGCCAGCAGTTACATGGTAGCGGGGAACTACGAGCAGTACTTC. The chain has TRBV6-5 and TRBJ2-7, with TRBD2 matching 8 bases. The V gene's germline CDR1 is MNHEY and CDR2 SVGAGI. CDR3 length equals 15 residues. V dropped 2 bases and J dropped 3; count of bases not matched to a gene: 6.